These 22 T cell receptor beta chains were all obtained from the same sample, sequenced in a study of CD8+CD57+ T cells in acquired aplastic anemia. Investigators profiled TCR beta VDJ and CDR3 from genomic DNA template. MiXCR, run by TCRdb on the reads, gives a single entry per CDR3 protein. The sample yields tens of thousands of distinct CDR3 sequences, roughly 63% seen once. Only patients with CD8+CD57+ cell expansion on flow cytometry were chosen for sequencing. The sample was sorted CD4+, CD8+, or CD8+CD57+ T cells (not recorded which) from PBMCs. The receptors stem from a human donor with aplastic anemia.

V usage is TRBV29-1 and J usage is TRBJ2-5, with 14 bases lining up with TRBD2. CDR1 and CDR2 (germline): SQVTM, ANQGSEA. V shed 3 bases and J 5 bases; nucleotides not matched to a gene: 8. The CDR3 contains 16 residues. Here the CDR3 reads CSVDVTSGGAWETQYF. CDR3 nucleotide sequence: TGCAGCGTTGATGTGACTAGCGGGGGGGCATGGGAGACCCAGTACTTC.

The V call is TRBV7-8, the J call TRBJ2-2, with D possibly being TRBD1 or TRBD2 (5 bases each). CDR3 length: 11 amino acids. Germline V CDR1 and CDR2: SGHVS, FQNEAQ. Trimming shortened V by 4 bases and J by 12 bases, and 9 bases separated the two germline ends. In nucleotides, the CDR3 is TGTGCCAGCAGCTCGCCGGGACAGCTGTTTTTT. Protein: CASSSPGQLFF. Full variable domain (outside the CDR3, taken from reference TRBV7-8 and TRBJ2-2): GAGVSQSPRYKVAKRGQDVALRCDPISGHVSLFWYQQALGQGPEFLTYFQNEAQLDKSGLPSDRFFAERPEGSVSTLKIQRTQQEDSAVYLCASSSPGQLFFGEGSRLTVL.

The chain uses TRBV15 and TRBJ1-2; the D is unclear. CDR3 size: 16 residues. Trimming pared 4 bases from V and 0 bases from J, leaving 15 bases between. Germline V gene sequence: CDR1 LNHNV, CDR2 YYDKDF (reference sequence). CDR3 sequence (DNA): TGTGCCACCAGCATCTACGGAGGACCAGCTAACTATGGCTACACCTTC. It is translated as CATSIYGGPANYGYTF.

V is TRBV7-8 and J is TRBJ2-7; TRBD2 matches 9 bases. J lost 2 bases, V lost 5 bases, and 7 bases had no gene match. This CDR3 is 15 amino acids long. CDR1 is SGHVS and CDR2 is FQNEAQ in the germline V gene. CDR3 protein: CASSIGTSYTYEQYF. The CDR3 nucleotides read TGTGCCAGCAGCATTGGGACTAGCTATACCTACGAGCAGTACTTC.

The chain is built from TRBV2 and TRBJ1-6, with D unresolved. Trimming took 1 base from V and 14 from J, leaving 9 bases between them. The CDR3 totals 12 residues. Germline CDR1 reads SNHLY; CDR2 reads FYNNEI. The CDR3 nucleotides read TGTGCCAGCAGTGAAGGGGGTGGGGCCCTCCACTTT. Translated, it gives CASSEGGGALHF. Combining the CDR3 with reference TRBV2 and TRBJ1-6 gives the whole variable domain EPEVTQTPSHQVTQMGQEVILRCVPISNHLYFYWYRQILGQKVEFLVSFYNNEISEKSEIFDDQFSVERPDGSNFTLKIRSTKLEDSAMYFCASSEGGGALHFGNGTRLTVT.

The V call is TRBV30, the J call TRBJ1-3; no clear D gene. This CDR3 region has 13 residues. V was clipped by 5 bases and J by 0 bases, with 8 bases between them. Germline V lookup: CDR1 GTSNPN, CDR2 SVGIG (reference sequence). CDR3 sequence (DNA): TGTGCCTGGGCTGTGAACTCTGGAAACACCATATATTTT. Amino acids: CAWAVNSGNTIYF.

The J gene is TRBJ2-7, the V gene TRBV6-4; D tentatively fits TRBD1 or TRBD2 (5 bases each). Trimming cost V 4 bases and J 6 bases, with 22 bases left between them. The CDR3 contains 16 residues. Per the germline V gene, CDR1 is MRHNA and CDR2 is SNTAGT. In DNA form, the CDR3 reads TGTGCCAGCAGTGCGTACCCGGGGCAGGGTGCGGGCGAGCAGTACTTC. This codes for CASSAYPGQGAGEQYF.

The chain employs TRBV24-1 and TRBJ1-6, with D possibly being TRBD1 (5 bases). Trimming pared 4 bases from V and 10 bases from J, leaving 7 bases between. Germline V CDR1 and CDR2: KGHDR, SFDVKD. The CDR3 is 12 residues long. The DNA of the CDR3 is TGTGCCACCAGTGAGGGACCGTCACCCCTCCACTTT. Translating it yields CATSEGPSPLHF.

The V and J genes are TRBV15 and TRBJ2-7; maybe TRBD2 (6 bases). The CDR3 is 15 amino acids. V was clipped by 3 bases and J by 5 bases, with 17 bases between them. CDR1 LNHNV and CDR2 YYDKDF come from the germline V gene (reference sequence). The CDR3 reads CATSRVAGGANEQYF. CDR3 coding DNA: TGTGCCACCAGCAGGGTCGCCGGGGGAGCCAACGAGCAGTACTTC.

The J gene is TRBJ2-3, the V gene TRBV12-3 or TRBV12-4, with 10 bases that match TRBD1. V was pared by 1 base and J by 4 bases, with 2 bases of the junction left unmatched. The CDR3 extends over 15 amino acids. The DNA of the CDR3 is TGTGCCAGCAGTTTAGGGGGACAGGGGTCAGATACGCAGTATTTT. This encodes CASSLGGQGSDTQYF.

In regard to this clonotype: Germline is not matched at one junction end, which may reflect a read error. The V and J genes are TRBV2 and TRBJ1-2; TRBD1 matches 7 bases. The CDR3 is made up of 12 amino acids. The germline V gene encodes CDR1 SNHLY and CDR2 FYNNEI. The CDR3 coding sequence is TGTGCCAGCAGTGGACAGGGTCGTGGCCACACCTTC. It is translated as CASSGQGRGHTF.

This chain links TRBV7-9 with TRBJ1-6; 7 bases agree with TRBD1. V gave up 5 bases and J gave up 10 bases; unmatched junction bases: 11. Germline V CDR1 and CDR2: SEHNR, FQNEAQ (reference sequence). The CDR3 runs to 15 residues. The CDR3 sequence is CASSEDRVGPSPLHF. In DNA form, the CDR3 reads TGTGCCAGCAGCGAAGACAGGGTAGGACCCTCACCCCTCCACTTT.

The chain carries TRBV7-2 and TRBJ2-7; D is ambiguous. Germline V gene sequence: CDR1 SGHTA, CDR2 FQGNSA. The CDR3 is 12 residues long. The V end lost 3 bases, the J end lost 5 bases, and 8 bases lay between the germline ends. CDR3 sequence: CASSFHSHEQYF. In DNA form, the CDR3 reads TGTGCCAGCAGCTTCCACAGCCACGAGCAGTACTTC.

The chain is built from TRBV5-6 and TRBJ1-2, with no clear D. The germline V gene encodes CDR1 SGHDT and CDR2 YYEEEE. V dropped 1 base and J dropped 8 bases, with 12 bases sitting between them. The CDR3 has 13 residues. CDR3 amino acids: CASSLPELWGYTF. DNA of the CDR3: TGTGCCAGCAGCTTGCCGGAACTATGGGGCTACACCTTC. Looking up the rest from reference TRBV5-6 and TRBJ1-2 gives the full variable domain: DAGVTQSPTHLIKTRGQQVTLRCSPKSGHDTVSWYQQALGQGPQFIFQYYEEEERQRGNFPDRFSGHQFPNYSSELNVNALLLGDSALYLCASSLPELWGYTFGSGTRLTVV.

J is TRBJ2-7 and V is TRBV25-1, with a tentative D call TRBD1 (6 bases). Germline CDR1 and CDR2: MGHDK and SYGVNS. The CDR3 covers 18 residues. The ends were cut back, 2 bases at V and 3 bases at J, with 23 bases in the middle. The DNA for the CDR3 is TGTGCCAGCAGTGAAGGCGTAAGGGACACCACCGAGAACTACGAGCAGTACTTC. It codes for CASSEGVRDTTENYEQYF.

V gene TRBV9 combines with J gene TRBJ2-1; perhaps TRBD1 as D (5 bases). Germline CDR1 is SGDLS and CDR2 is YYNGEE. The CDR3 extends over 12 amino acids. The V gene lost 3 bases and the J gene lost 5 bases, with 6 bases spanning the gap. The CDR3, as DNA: TGTGCCAGCAGCGGACAGAACAATGAGCAGTTCTTC. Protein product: CASSGQNNEQFF.

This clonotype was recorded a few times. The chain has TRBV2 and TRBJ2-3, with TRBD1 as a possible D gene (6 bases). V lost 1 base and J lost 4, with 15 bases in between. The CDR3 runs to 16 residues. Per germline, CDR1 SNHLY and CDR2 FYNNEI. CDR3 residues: CASSEDGRGRADTQYF. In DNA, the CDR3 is TGTGCCAGCAGTGAAGATGGCAGGGGAAGGGCAGATACGCAGTATTTT. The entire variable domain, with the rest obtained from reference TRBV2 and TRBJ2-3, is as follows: EPEVTQTPSHQVTQMGQEVILRCVPISNHLYFYWYRQILGQKVEFLVSFYNNEISEKSEIFDDQFSVERPDGSNFTLKIRSTKLEDSAMYFCASSEDGRGRADTQYFGPGTRLTVL.

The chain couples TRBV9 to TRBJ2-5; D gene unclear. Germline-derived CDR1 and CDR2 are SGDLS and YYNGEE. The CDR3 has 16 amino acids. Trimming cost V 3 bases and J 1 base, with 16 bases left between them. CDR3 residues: CASSANPGRSQETQYF. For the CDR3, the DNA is TGTGCCAGCAGCGCCAACCCAGGACGGAGCCAAGAGACCCAGTACTTC.

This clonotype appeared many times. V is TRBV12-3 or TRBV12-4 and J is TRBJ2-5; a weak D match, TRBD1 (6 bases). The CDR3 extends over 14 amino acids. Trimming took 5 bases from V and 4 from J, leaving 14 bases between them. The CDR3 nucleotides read TGTGCCAGCAGTCTAACAGGGATCGGAGAGACCCAGTACTTC. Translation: CASSLTGIGETQYF.

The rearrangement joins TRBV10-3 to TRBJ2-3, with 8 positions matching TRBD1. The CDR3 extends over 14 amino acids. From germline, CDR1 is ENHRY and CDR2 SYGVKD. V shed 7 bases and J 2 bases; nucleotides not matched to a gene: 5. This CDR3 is CAIKDRADTDTQYF. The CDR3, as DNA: TGTGCCATCAAGGACAGGGCCGACACAGATACGCAGTATTTT.

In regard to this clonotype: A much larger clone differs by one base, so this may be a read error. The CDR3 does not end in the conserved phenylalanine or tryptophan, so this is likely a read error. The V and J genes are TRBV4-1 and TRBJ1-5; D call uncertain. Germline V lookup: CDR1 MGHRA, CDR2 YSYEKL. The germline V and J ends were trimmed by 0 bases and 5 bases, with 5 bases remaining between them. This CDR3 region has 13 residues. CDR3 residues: CASSQDYYQPQHL. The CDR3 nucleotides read TGCGCCAGCAGCCAAGATTATTATCAGCCCCAGCATCTT.

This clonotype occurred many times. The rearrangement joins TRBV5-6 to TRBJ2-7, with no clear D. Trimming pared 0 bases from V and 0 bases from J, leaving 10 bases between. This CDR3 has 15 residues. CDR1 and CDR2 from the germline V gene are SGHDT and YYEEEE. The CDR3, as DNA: TGTGCCAGCAGCTTGGGACAAGGGTTCTCCTACGAGCAGTACTTC. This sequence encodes CASSLGQGFSYEQYF.